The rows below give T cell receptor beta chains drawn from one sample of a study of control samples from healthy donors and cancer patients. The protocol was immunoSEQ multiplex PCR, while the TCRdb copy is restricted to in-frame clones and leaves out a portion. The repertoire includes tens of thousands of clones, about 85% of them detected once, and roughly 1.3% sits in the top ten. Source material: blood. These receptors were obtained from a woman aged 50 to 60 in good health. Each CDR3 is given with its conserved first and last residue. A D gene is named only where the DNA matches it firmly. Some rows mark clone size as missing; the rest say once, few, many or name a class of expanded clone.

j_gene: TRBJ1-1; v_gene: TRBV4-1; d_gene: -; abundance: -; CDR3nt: TGCGCCAGCAGCCAGGGTGGGCTTGGGACTGAAGCTTTCTTT; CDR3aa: CASSQGGLGTEAFF
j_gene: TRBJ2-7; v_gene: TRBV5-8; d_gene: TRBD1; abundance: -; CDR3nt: TGTGCCAGCAGCTTGGCCGGGACAGGGAGCCACGAGCAGTACTTC; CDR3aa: CASSLAGTGSHEQYF
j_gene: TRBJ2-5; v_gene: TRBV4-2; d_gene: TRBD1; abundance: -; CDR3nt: TGTGCCAGCAGCCTAGGGACAGGTGTTCAAGAGACCCAGTACTTC; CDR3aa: CASSLGTGVQETQYF
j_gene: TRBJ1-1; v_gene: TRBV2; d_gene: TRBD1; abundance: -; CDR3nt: TGTGCCAGCAGCCAGAGATTGACAGGGCGGACTGAAGCTTTCTTT; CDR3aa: CASSQRLTGRTEAFF
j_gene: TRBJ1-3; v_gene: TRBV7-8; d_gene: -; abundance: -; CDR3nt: TGTGCCAGCAGCTTCGGCAGACGCTCTGGAAACACCATATATTTT; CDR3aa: CASSFGRRSGNTIYF
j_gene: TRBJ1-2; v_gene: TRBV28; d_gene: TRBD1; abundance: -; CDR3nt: TGTGCCAGCAGTTTGAATCAGGGGGAGGGGAATGGCTACACCTTC; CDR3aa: CASSLNQGEGNGYTF
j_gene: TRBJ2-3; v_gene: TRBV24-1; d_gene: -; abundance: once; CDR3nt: TGTGCCACCAGTCCCGGAGCAACCCCTAGCACAGATACGCAGTATTTT; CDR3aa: CATSPGATPSTDTQYF
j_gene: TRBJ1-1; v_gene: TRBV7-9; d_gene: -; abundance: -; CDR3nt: TGTGCCAGCAGCGCTGCTCCTCCGGGATTGATGAACACTGAAGCTTTCTTT; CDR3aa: CASSAAPPGLMNTEAFF
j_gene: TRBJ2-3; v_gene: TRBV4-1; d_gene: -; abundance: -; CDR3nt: TGCGCCAGCAGCCAAGACGAGGGACGTAGCACAGATACGCAGTATTTT; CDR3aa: CASSQDEGRSTDTQYF
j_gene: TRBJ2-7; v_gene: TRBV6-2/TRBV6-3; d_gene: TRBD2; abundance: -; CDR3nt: TGTGCCAGCAGTCTCCAAGGACTAGTCTACGAGCAGTACTTC; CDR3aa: CASSLQGLVYEQYF
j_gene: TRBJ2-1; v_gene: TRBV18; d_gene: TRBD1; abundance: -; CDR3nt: TGTGCCAGCTCACCGAGACGGGACAGTCCCTACAATGAGCAGTTCTTC; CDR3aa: CASSPRRDSPYNEQFF
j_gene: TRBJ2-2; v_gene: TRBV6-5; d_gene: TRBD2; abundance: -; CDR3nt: TGTGCCAGCAGTTCCTTATTCGCGGGGGAGAAAGAGCTGTTTTTT; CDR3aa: CASSSLFAGEKELFF
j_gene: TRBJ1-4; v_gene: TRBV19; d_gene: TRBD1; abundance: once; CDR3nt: TGTGCCAGTAGCAACAGGAACAGGGGGCGGGATGAAAAACTGTTTTTT; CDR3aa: CASSNRNRGRDEKLFF
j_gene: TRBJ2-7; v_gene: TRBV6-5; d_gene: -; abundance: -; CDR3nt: TGTGCCACCAAGGAACGGGGCGAGCAGTACTTC; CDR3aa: CATKERGEQYF
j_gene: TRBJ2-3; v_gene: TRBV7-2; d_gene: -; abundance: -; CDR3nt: TGTGCCAGCAGCTTAGCGGGCCGGGGGAAGACGCAGTATTTT; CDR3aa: CASSLAGRGKTQYF
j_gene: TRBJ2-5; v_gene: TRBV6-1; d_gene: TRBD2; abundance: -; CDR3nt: TGTGCCAGCAGTGATGGAGCGGGGGGCCAAGAGACCCAGTACTTC; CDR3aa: CASSDGAGGQETQYF
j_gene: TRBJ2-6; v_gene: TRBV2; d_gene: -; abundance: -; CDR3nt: TGTGCCAGCAGAGAAAGGGGCTCTGGGGCCAACGTCCTGACTTTC; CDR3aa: CASRERGSGANVLTF
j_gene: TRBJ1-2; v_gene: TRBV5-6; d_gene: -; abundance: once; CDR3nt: TGTGCCAGCAGCACGGCCCGGGGGCTCGACTATGGCTACACCTTC; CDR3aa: CASSTARGLDYGYTF
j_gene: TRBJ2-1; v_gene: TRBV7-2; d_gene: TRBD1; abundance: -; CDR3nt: TGTGCCAGCAGCTCAACCGGGACAGTCGCGAATGAGCAGTTCTTC; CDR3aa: CASSSTGTVANEQFF
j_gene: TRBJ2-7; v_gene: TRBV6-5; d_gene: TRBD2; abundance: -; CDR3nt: TGTGCCAGCAGACTAGCGGGGGCCGCCTCCTACGAGCAGTACTTC; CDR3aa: CASRLAGAASYEQYF
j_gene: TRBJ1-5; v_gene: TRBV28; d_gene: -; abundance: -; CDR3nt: TGTGCCAGCAGTTTAATCAGGGGCAATCAGCCCCAGCATTTT; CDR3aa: CASSLIRGNQPQHF
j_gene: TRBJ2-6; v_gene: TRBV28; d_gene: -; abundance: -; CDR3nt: TGTGCCAGCAGGACCCCAGCCTCTGGGGCCAACGTCCTGACTTTC; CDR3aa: CASRTPASGANVLTF
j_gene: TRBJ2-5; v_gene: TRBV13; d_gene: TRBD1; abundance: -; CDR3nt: TGTGCCAGCAGCCATATTGACAGGGGGCGAAGGGAGACCCAGTACTTC; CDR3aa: CASSHIDRGRRETQYF
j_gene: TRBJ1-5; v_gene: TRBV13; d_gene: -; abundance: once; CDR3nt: TGTGCCAGCAGCTTAGGTTACGCGGGGGCACATTCCCAGCCCCAGCATTTT; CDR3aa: CASSLGYAGAHSQPQHF
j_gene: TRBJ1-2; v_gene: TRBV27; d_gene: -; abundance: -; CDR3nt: TGTGCCAGCAGTTTACTTGGGGGCTCTGGCTACACCTTC; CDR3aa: CASSLLGGSGYTF
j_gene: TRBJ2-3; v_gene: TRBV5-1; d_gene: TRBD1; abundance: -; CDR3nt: TGCGCCAGCAGCCCCCAAACAGGGGACGCAGATACGCAGTATTTT; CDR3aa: CASSPQTGDADTQYF
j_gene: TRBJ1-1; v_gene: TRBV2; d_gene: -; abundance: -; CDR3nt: TGTGCCAGCAATCTTGGGGGGGTGGTTTCTAAGAACACTGAAGCTTTCTTT; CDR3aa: CASNLGGVVSKNTEAFF
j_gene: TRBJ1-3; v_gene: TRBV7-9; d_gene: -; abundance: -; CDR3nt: TGTGCCAGCAGCTTATCTCCGGACTTCTCTGGAAACACCATATATTTT; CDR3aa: CASSLSPDFSGNTIYF
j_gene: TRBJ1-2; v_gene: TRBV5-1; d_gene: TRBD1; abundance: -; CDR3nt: TGCGCCAGCAGCTTACAGGGGAACTATGGCTACACCTTC; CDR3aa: CASSLQGNYGYTF
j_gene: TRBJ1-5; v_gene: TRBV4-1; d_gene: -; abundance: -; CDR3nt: TGCGCCAGCAGCCAATCCCCTCTGGGAGCCGGCGGGTCCCCGAGAACCGATCAGCCCCAGCATTTT; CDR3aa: CASSQSPLGAGGSPRTDQPQHF
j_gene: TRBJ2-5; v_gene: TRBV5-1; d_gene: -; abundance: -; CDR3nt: TGCGCCAGCCACCCACGCCGGGCTAGCCAAGAGACCCAGTACTTC; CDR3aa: CASHPRRASQETQYF
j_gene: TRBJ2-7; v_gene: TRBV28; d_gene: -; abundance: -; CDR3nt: TGTGCCAGCAGCCACCAAAATGCCTACGAGCAGTACTTC; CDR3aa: CASSHQNAYEQYF